A selection of T cell receptor beta chains follows, all from one sample in a study of shared clonotypes between healthy human individuals. Libraries were prepared by immunoSEQ multiplex PCR; TCRdb keeps only in-frame clonotypes and omits some of them. The table shows about 1.1 million clones, with roughly 80% occurring only once. Sequencing was carried out using memory CD4+ T cells from PBMCs. These receptors were obtained from a young man in good health. Some clones in this sample may be carry-over from other donors' samples. The CDR3 runs from the conserved cysteine through the conserved F or W. Each record gives: CDR3 length, J gene, D gene, V gene, clone size, CDR3 DNA, CDR3 protein. D genes are given only for firm matches. Only part of the rows carry a size: once, few, many, or a class if the clone is expanded.

15,TRBJ1-4,NA,TRBV7-9,NA,TGTGCCAGCAGCTTAGGTGGAGCACAGGATGAAAAACTGTTTTTT,CASSLGGAQDEKLFF
15,TRBJ2-2,TRBD1,TRBV15,NA,TGTGCCACCGGAAACCGGACAGGGGGTGGCGGGGAGCTGTTTTTT,CATGNRTGGGGELFF
15,TRBJ1-2,NA,TRBV6-5,NA,TGTGCCAGCAGTTACTCGGGGACATCTAACTATGGCTACACCTTC,CASSYSGTSNYGYTF
15,TRBJ2-2,NA,TRBV19,NA,TGTGCCAGTAGTATAGTAAACAGTAACACCGGGGAGCTGTTTTTT,CASSIVNSNTGELFF
17,TRBJ2-1,TRBD2,TRBV7-2,NA,TGTGCCAGCAGCTTACAGGCTAGCGGGAGTCCGGACAATGAGCAGTTCTTC,CASSLQASGSPDNEQFF
12,TRBJ1-1,NA,TRBV7-2,NA,TGTGCCTTGACACTCTTCAACACTGAAGCTTTCTTT,CALTLFNTEAFF
13,TRBJ2-2,NA,TRBV27,NA,TGTGCCAGCAGTTTATCGGGGACGCGGGAGCTGTTTTTT,CASSLSGTRELFF
16,TRBJ1-5,NA,TRBV28,once,TGTGCCAGCAGTTTAAGGTTGGCAGTTAGCAATCAGCCCCAGCATTTT,CASSLRLAVSNQPQHF
16,TRBJ2-3,TRBD2,TRBV30,NA,TGTGCCTGGAACACTGGGACTAGCGGGATCACAGATACGCAGTATTTT,CAWNTGTSGITDTQYF
15,TRBJ2-2,NA,TRBV9,NA,TGTGCCAGCAGCGTTCTAGCCACGAACACCGGGGAGCTGTTTTTT,CASSVLATNTGELFF
13,TRBJ2-2,NA,TRBV27,many,TGTGCCAGTAGGTGGTTTCCGAACGGGGAGCTGTTTTTT,CASRWFPNGELFF
11,TRBJ2-7,NA,TRBV28,NA,TGTGCCAGCAGTTTTTTTGGCGAGCAGTACTTC,CASSFFGEQYF
15,TRBJ2-7,NA,TRBV14,few,TGTGCCAGCAGCCAAGACCCGGGGCACTCCTACGAGCAGTACTTC,CASSQDPGHSYEQYF
14,TRBJ1-3,NA,TRBV28,NA,TGTGCCAGCATCCGGGCAGGGGCTGGAAACACCATATATTTT,CASIRAGAGNTIYF
16,TRBJ2-3,TRBD2,TRBV28,NA,TGTGCCAGCAGCCGTCCTAGCGGGAGGACCGCAGATACGCAGTATTTT,CASSRPSGRTADTQYF
15,TRBJ1-5,TRBD1,TRBV6-1,NA,TGTGCCAGCATCCCAGGGGGTCGGCCCAATCAGCCCCAGCATTTT,CASIPGGRPNQPQHF
15,TRBJ2-1,TRBD2,TRBV6-5,once,TGTGCCAGCAGGCTAGCGGGAGGAAGCTACAATGAGCAGTTCTTC,CASRLAGGSYNEQFF
15,TRBJ2-7,NA,TRBV19,NA,TGTGCCAGTAGTATGGTCTTAGGACCCCCCTCGTGGCAGTACTTC,CASSMVLGPPSWQYF
15,TRBJ2-5,NA,TRBV7-8,few,TGTGCCAGCAGCTTAGGGGCCAGCTTCCAAGAGACCCAGTACTTC,CASSLGASFQETQYF
14,TRBJ1-2,TRBD1,TRBV6-5,NA,TGTGCCAGCAGTTACTCGGGACAGGGGTCTGGCTACACCTTC,CASSYSGQGSGYTF
15,TRBJ1-5,NA,TRBV7-2,NA,TGTGCCAGCGTGTGGTTGGGGGGCTCCAATCAGCCCCAGCATTTT,CASVWLGGSNQPQHF
13,TRBJ2-3,TRBD1,TRBV6-1,NA,TGTGCCATCCAGGACAGGGGCGCAGATACGCAGTATTTT,CAIQDRGADTQYF
14,TRBJ2-7,NA,TRBV5-4,NA,TGTGCCAGCAGCTTGATCCGGGGCTCGGACGAGCAGTACTTC,CASSLIRGSDEQYF
14,TRBJ1-2,TRBD1,TRBV28,NA,TGTGCCAGCAGTTTAGGGGGACAGTTTAAGGGCTACACCTTC,CASSLGGQFKGYTF
16,TRBJ2-2,NA,TRBV4-3,NA,TGCGCCAGCAGCTCAGGGATCCTCCGGAGCACCGGGGAGCTGTTTTTT,CASSSGILRSTGELFF
17,TRBJ2-1,TRBD2,TRBV10-3,few,TGTGCCATCAGGTCACAATCCGTCGGGAGGCCCAACAATGAGCAGTTCTTC,CAIRSQSVGRPNNEQFF
14,TRBJ2-3,NA,TRBV9,NA,TGTGCCAGCAGCCGGGATTGGGGCACAGATACGCAGTATTTT,CASSRDWGTDTQYF
14,TRBJ1-5,TRBD1,TRBV28,few,TGTGCCAGCAGCCCGGGACAGCAAAATCAGCCCCAGCATTTT,CASSPGQQNQPQHF
14,TRBJ1-5,NA,TRBV6-6,NA,TGTGCCAGCAGTTCCCCAGGGAGCAATCAGCCCCAGCATTTT,CASSSPGSNQPQHF
15,TRBJ2-1,TRBD1,TRBV13,NA,TGTGCCAGCAGCTTAGTGGGGACAGGGTACAATGAGCAGTTCTTC,CASSLVGTGYNEQFF
12,TRBJ1-2,TRBD1,TRBV28,NA,TGTGCCAGCGGGGACAGGTTATATGGCTACACCTTC,CASGDRLYGYTF
11,TRBJ2-7,NA,TRBV20-1,NA,TGCAGTGCTAGACCCTTTGGCGAGCAGTACTTC,CSARPFGEQYF
14,TRBJ1-1,NA,TRBV5-1,NA,TGCGCCAGCAGCTTGGGGGGCGTGGACACTGAAGCTTTCTTT,CASSLGGVDTEAFF
14,TRBJ2-2,TRBD1,TRBV2,NA,TGTGCCAGCAGGGGACAGGGGCGGACCGGGGAGCTGTTTTTT,CASRGQGRTGELFF
17,TRBJ1-1,NA,TRBV2,NA,TGTGCCAGCAGTGATGTGGGCAGGGTGCGAGAGGGCACTGAAGCTTTCTTT,CASSDVGRVREGTEAFF
16,TRBJ1-5,TRBD1,TRBV18,NA,TGTGCCAGCTCACCACCAGGACAGGGGGCCCTCCAGCCCCAGCATTTT,CASSPPGQGALQPQHF
15,TRBJ1-1,TRBD1,TRBV6-1,NA,TGTGCCAGCAGTGAAAGGACAGGGCGGAACACTGAAGCTTTCTTT,CASSERTGRNTEAFF
14,TRBJ1-3,TRBD1,TRBV2,NA,TGTGCCAGCAAGACAGGGGATGCTGGAAACACCATACATTTT,CASKTGDAGNTIHF
13,TRBJ1-2,NA,TRBV28,NA,TGTGCCAGCAGTTTACAACCCAACTATGGCTACACCTTC,CASSLQPNYGYTF
14,TRBJ2-5,NA,TRBV27,once,TGTGCCAGCAGTTTATCGTTTGCGCAAGAGACCCAGTACTTC,CASSLSFAQETQYF
12,TRBJ1-4,NA,TRBV2,NA,TGTGCCAGCCACGGGGTGGCTGAAAAACTGTTTTTT,CASHGVAEKLFF
15,TRBJ2-7,NA,TRBV27,NA,TGTGCCAGCAGTCCCCTTCCGGAGGGTGCCTACGAGCAGTACTTC,CASSPLPEGAYEQYF
16,TRBJ2-1,NA,TRBV28,NA,TGTGCCAGCAGTTCAACTCGAGGGCAAGCGTACAATGAGCAGTTCTTC,CASSSTRGQAYNEQFF
15,TRBJ1-5,TRBD1,TRBV7-6,once,TGTGCCAGCAGCTCGGGACAGGGGAGCAATCAGCCCCAGCATTTT,CASSSGQGSNQPQHF
12,TRBJ1-1,NA,TRBV6-5,NA,TGTGCCAGCAGTTTAGCAGGGACGAAAGCTTTCTTT,CASSLAGTKAFF